The source of this T cell receptor beta chain is a study of shared clonotypes between healthy human individuals. Here immunoSEQ multiplex PCR was the method, and the copy in TCRdb shows in-frame clones only, minus some. Here the sample spans about 2.4 million clones, roughly 92% being singletons. Germline trimming cut 3 bases from V and 4 bases from J; bases unmatched to any gene: 5. CDR1 is SNHLY and CDR2 is FYNNEI in the germline V gene. The CDR3 runs to 15 residues. This sequence originates from a man in his late teens or twenties in good health. The sample was naive CD4+ T cells sorted from blood. Subset indicated: CD45RA+ positively selected. The chain has TRBV2 and TRBJ2-3, with 9 bases identical to TRBD2. CDR3: CASSDRAGGPDTQYF. The CDR3 coding sequence is TGTGCCAGCAGTGATAGGGCGGGGGGGCCAGATACGCAGTATTTT.